The sequence of this TCR beta chain was determined in a study of blood T cell repertoires in COVID-19. Whole-study context: The study drew acute and convalescent COVID-19 samples from the United States, Italy and Spain. PBMCs, B-cell-depleted T cells, or T cells provided the cDNA or gDNA that made up the material.

TCRdb's copy holds only in-frame clones and misses some; the assay was immunoSEQ multiplex PCR. The repertoire consists of about 460,000 clones, with approximately 91% occurring once and the leading ten covering 7% to 10%. The CDR3 runs 14 residues. V was pared by 4 bases and J by 3 bases, with 14 bases between. Germline assignment: CDR1 SGHRS and CDR2 YFSETQ. The specimen was PBMCs or T cells enriched from blood (not recorded which). This sequence was found in a woman aged 55 to 70 who had recovered from COVID-19. The J gene is TRBJ2-7, the V gene TRBV5-1, with D maybe TRBD2 (6 bases). For the CDR3, the DNA is TGCGCCAGCAGCCCTGGAGGGTCTAACTACGAGCAGTACTTC. This codes for CASSPGGSNYEQYF.